Listed here are 20 T cell receptor beta chains from one sample, sequenced in a study of blood T cells in healthy people across ages. With a J-beta primer mix and a sample-barcoded 5' primer, a second PCR ran about 6 to 11 cycles. TCRdb analysed the 5' RACE reads with MiXCR anew, one entry per CDR3 protein. Here the sample spans around 1,500,000 distinct CDR3 sequences, approximately 38% being singletons. The sample comprised blood. Receptors were obtained from a woman aged 18 to 35 in good health.

This clonotype has only one observation. The chain's CDR3 is CASSLGNLQSVHEQYF. CDR3 sequence (DNA): TGTGCCAGCAGCTTGGGTAATCTACAGAGCGTCCACGAGCAGTACTTC. The chain joins TRBV7-2 to TRBJ2-7; unclear D gene. The CDR3 consists of 16 residues. The V end lost 3 bases, the J end lost 5 bases, and 20 bases lay between the germline ends. Germline loops: CDR1 SGHTA, CDR2 FQGNSA.

This rearrangement joins TRBV20-1 to TRBJ2-3; D is ambiguous. This CDR3 is 13 amino acids long. CDR1 is DFQATT, CDR2 SNEGSKA, per germline (reference sequence). The CDR3 DNA reads TGCGGTGGCGGTTTAACTAGCACAGATACGCAGTATTTT. It codes for CGGGLTSTDTQYF.

This clonotype has a handful of counts. The V call is TRBV15, the J call TRBJ1-2; maybe TRBD1 (5 bases). This CDR3 comprises 16 residues. With 5 bases removed from V and 5 bases from J, the gap between germline ends came to 21 bases. In germline, CDR1 is LNHNV, CDR2 YYDKDF (reference sequence). The CDR3, as DNA: TGTGCCACCAGCTTCCTAGGTCTGGGGCGGTCGTATGGCTACACCTTC. Its translation: CATSFLGLGRSYGYTF.

This clonotype was picked up a small number of times. This chain links TRBV14 with TRBJ1-2; D is undetermined. Germline assignment: CDR1 SGHDN and CDR2 FVKESK. Trimming cost V 2 bases and J 8 bases, with 15 bases left between them. The CDR3 has 14 residues. CDR3 protein: CASSQQPPHGGYTF. The CDR3 coding sequence is TGTGCCAGCAGCCAACAACCGCCTCACGGGGGCTACACCTTC.

Concerning this clonotype: At one of its ends the junction is not consistent with the germline gene, which may arise from a read error. The V call is TRBV20-1, the J call TRBJ1-1; no clear D. From germline, CDR1 is DFQATT and CDR2 SNEGSKA (reference sequence). The CDR3 runs to 10 residues. The CDR3 DNA follows: TGCAGGCCAGTGAACAGTGAAGCTTTCTTT. Its translation is CRPVNSEAFF.

This clonotype has only a few counts. V gene TRBV24-1 combines with J gene TRBJ2-3; unclear D gene. V dropped 3 bases and J dropped 8 bases, with 8 bases sitting between them. The CDR3 spans 12 residues. Germline V gene lookup returns CDR1 KGHDR and CDR2 SFDVKD. The CDR3 spells CATSDRKGTQYF. In DNA form, the CDR3 reads TGTGCCACCAGTGATCGGAAGGGTACGCAGTATTTT.

The chain joins TRBV3-1 to TRBJ2-7; D is possibly TRBD1 (6 bases). V lost 1 base to trimming and J lost 2 bases, with 12 bases between them. Germline loops: CDR1 LGHDT, CDR2 YNNKEL (reference sequence). This CDR3 contains 15 residues. CDR3 loop: CASSQGGQGTYEQYF. The CDR3 DNA sequence: TGTGCCAGCAGCCAAGGGGGACAAGGGACCTACGAGCAGTACTTC.

This clonotype showed up just a few times. The chain uses TRBV7-2 and TRBJ2-3; D assignment may be TRBD1 or TRBD2 (5 bases each). CDR3 size: 14 residues. CDR1 is SGHTA, CDR2 FQGNSA, per germline. V lost 5 bases and J lost 2, with 11 bases in between. The CDR3 loop is CASSTPGLTDTQYF. The CDR3, as DNA: TGTGCCAGCAGCACCCCGGGGCTCACAGATACGCAGTATTTT.

V and J are TRBV6-5 and TRBJ2-7; the D gene is possibly TRBD1 (6 bases). Matching the DNA end better, TRBJ2-5 makes the J call doubtful. Germline lookup yields CDR1 MNHEY and CDR2 SVGAGI. The CDR3 runs to 15 residues. CDR3 sequence: CASSYSGQGQTTQYF. The CDR3 bases are TGTGCCAGCAGTTACTCCGGCCAGGGGCAGACGACCCAGTACTTC.

V is TRBV29-1 and J is TRBJ2-7; 8 positions agree with TRBD1. CDR1 SQVTM and CDR2 ANQGSEA come from the germline V gene. The CDR3 runs to 14 residues. Trimming at V came to 1 base and at J to 5 bases, leaving 7 bases not matched to a gene. The CDR3 region has the DNA TGCAGCGTTGAAGGTGGGGCAGGGGGCAACGAGCAGTACTTC. It specifies CSVEGGAGGNEQYF.

This clonotype came up a few times. J is TRBJ2-3 and V is TRBV12-3 or TRBV12-4; 7 nucleotides match TRBD1. This CDR3 has 14 amino acids. V was pared by 5 bases and J by 6 bases, with 8 bases of the junction left unmatched. DNA for the CDR3: TGTGCCAGCAGTAACAGGGGTTTTATCGATACGCAGTATTTT. Encoded protein: CASSNRGFIDTQYF.

As for this clonotype: With a much larger clone just one base away, this may be a read error. This chain links TRBV4-2 with TRBJ2-7; TRBD2 aligns across 8 bases. The CDR3 covers 14 residues. The germline gives CDR1 LGHNA, CDR2 YNFKEQ. In DNA form, the CDR3 reads TGTGCCAGCATCCAAGCGGGAGAAAGGTACGAGCAGTACTTC. Translation: CASIQAGERYEQYF.

The chain joins TRBV19 to TRBJ2-4; TRBD1 agrees at 9 bases. Germline CDR1 reads LNHDA; CDR2 reads SQIVND (reference sequence). This CDR3 spans 13 amino acids. V dropped 7 bases and J dropped 6; count of bases not matched to a gene: 4. The CDR3, as DNA: TGTGCCAGTACACTGACAGGGGGAAACATTCAGTACTTC. Translated, it gives CASTLTGGNIQYF. Full variable domain (remainder filled in from reference TRBV19 and TRBJ2-4): DGGITQSPKYLFRKEGQNVTLSCEQNLNHDAMYWYRQDPGQGLRLIYYSQIVNDFQKGDIAEGYSVSREKKESFPLTVTSAQKNPTAFYLCASTLTGGNIQYFGAGTRLSVL.

This clonotype was counted a single time. The chain links TRBV11-2 to TRBJ2-4, with 8 bases lining up with TRBD2. The J call is doubtful: the DNA matches TRBJ2-5 better. This CDR3 region has 15 residues. Germline assignment: CDR1 SGHAT and CDR2 FQNNGV. CDR3 region: CASSSFAGGGETQYF. The CDR3 coding sequence is TGTGCCAGCAGCTCGTTTGCGGGCGGGGGGGAGACCCAGTACTTC.

This chain joins TRBV9 and TRBJ1-2, with no clear D. The ends were cut back, 4 bases at V and 2 bases at J, with 12 bases in the middle. Germline V lookup: CDR1 SGDLS, CDR2 YYNGEE. This CDR3 has 14 residues. CDR3 DNA: TGTGCCAGCAGCCTCGAACCCTCAAACTATGGCTACACCTTC. This translates into CASSLEPSNYGYTF.

This clonotype showed up just a few times. This chain connects TRBV7-2 to TRBJ2-4; 7 positions match TRBD1. Germline CDR1 reads SGHTA; CDR2 reads FQGNSA. CDR3 size: 15 residues. Trimming removed 10 bases from V and 0 bases from J; junction bases left unmatched: 9. CDR3 sequence: CATSFRGIAKNIQYF. CDR3 nucleotide sequence: TGTGCCACCTCGTTCAGGGGGATAGCCAAAAACATTCAGTACTTC. Complete variable domain (other parts from reference TRBV7-2 and TRBJ2-4): GAGVSQSPSNKVTEKGKDVELRCDPISGHTALYWYRQSLGQGLEFLIYFQGNSAPDKSGLPSDRFSAERTGGSVSTLTIQRTQQEDSAVYLCATSFRGIAKNIQYFGAGTRLSVL.

The rearrangement links TRBV12-3 or TRBV12-4 to TRBJ2-1, with a weak D call TRBD2 (6 bases). Trimming stripped 3 bases from V and 12 bases from J, with 18 bases between. The CDR3 is 14 amino acids. DNA of the CDR3: TGTGCCAGCAGTTTCGGGACGGCCGTGGGGGGGCAGTTCTTC. This gives the protein CASSFGTAVGGQFF.

This clonotype showed up many times. The chain has TRBV12-3 or TRBV12-4 and TRBJ1-1, with a possible D match to TRBD1 (6 bases). The germline V and J ends were trimmed by 2 bases and 5 bases, with 9 bases remaining between them. This CDR3 is 13 amino acids long. The CDR3 sequence: CASSLKGGTEAFF. CDR3 coding DNA: TGTGCCAGCAGTTTAAAAGGGGGGACTGAAGCTTTCTTT.

J is TRBJ2-7 and V is TRBV7-9; TRBD1 agrees at 8 bases. V gave up 5 bases and J gave up 2 bases; unmatched junction bases: 5. There are 14 residues in the CDR3. Germline CDR1 reads SEHNR; CDR2 reads FQNEAQ (reference sequence). CDR3 amino acids: CASSPSTGAYEQYF. CDR3 nucleotide sequence: TGTGCCAGCAGCCCCTCGACAGGGGCCTACGAGCAGTACTTC.

This clonotype was recorded once. One end of the junction fails to match germline, which may point to a read error. This rearrangement joins TRBV25-1 to TRBJ1-2, with D possibly matching TRBD1 (6 bases). CDR1 is MGHDK, CDR2 SYGVNS, per germline. The CDR3 spans 16 residues. The CDR3 loop is CTSSDPGEGGVYGYTF. The CDR3 coding sequence is TGTACCAGCAGTGATCCAGGGGAGGGGGGAGTCTATGGCTACACCTTC.